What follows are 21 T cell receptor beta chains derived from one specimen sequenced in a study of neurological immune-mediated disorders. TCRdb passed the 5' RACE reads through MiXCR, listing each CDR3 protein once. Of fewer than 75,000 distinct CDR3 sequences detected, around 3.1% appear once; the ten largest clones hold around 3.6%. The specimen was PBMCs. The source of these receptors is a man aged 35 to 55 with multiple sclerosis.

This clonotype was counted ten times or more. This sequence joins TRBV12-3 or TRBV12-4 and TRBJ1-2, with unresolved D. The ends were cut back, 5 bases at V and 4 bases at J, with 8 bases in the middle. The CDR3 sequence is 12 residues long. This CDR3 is CASSARVYGYTF. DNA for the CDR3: TGTGCCAGCAGTGCCCGGGTCTATGGCTACACCTTC.

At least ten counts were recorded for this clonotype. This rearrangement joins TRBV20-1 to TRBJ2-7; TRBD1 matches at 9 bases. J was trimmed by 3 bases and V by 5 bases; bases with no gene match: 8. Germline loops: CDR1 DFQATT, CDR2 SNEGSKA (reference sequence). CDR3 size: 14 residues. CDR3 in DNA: TGCAGTGCTGCTAAACAGGGGGCGCTCTACGAGCAGTACTTC. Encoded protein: CSAAKQGALYEQYF.

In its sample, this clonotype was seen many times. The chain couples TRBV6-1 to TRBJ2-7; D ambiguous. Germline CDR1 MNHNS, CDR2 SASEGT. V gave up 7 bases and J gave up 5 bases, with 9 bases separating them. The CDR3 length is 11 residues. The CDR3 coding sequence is TGTGCCAGCAAGCACAGTCACGAGCAGTACTTC. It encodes CASKHSHEQYF.

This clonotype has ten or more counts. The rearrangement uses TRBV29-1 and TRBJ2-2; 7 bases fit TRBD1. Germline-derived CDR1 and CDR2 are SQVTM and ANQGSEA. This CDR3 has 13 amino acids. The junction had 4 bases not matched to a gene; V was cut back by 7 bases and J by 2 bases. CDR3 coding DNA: TGCAGCGCCGGGACAGTTAACACCGGGGAGCTGTTTTTT. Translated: CSAGTVNTGELFF.

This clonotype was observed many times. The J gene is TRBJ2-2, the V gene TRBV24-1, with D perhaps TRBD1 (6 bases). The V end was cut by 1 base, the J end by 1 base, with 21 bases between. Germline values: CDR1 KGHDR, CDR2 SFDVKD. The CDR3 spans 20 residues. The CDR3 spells CATSDLMGIGQGMNTGELFF. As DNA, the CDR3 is TGTGCCACCAGTGATTTAATGGGAATCGGCCAGGGGATGAACACCGGGGAGCTGTTTTTT.

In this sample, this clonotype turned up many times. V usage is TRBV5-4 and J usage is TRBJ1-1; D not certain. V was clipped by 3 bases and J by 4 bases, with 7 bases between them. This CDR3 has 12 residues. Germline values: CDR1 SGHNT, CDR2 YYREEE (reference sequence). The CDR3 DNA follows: TGTGCCAGCAGCTGGGGAGCCACTGAAGCTTTCTTT. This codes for CASSWGATEAFF. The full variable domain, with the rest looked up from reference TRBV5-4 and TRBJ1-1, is ETGVTQSPTHLIKTRGQQVTLRCSSQSGHNTVSWYQQALGQGPQFIFQYYREEENGRGNFPPRFSGLQFPNYSSELNVNALELDDSALYLCASSWGATEAFFGQGTRLTVV.

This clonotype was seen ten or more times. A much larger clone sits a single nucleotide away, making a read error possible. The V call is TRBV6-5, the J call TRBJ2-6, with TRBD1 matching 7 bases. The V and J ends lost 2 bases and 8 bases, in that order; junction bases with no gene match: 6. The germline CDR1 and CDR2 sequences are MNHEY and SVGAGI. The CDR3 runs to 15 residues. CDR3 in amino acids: CASSYEGAATNVLTF. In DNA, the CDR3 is TGTGCCAGCAGTTACGAGGGGGCTGCGACCAACGTCCTGACTTTC.

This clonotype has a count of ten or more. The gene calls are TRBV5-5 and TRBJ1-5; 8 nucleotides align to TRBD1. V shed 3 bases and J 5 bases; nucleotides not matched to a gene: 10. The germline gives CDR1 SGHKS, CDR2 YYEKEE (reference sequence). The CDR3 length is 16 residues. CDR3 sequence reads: CASSSKWDRWDQPQHF. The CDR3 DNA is TGTGCCAGCAGCTCGAAATGGGACAGGTGGGATCAGCCCCAGCATTTT.

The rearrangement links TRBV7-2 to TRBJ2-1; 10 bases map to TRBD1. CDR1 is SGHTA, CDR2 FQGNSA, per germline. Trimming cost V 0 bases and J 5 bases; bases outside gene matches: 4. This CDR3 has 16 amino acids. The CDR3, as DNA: TGTGCCAGCAGCTTAGCAACGGGACAGGGGCACAATGAGCAGTTCTTC. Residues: CASSLATGQGHNEQFF.

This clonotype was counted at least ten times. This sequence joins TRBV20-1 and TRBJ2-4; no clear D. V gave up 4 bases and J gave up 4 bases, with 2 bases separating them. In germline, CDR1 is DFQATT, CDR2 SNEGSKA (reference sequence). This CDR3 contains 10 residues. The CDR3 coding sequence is TGCAGTGCTAAAAAAAACATTCAGTACTTC. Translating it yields CSAKKNIQYF.

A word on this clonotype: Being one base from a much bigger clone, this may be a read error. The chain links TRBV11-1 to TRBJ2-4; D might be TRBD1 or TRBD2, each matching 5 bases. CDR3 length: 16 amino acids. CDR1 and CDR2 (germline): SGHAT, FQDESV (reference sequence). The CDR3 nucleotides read TGTGCCAGCAGCTTAGGGTATAGGGGAGCCAAAAAAATTCAGTACTTC. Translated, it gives CASSLGYRGAKKIQYF.

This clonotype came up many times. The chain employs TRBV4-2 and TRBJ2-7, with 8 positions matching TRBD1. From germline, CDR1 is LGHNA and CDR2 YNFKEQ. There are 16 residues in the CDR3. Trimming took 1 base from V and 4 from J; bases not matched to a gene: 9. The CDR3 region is CASSQGPRGLSYEQYF. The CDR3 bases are TGTGCCAGCAGCCAAGGGCCCAGGGGGCTGTCTTACGAGCAGTACTTC.

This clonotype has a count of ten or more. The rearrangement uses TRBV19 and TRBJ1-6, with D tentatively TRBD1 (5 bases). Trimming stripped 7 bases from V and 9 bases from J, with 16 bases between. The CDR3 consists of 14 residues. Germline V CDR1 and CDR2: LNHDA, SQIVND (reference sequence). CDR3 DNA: TGTGCCAGTACCTCACCTGTTGGGGGTTCACCCCTCCACTTT. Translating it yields CASTSPVGGSPLHF.

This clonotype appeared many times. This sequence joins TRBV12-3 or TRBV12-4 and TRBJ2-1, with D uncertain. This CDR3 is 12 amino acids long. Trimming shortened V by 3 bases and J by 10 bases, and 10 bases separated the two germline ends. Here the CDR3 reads CASSFIALEQFF. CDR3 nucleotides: TGTGCCAGCAGTTTCATAGCTCTCGAGCAGTTCTTC.

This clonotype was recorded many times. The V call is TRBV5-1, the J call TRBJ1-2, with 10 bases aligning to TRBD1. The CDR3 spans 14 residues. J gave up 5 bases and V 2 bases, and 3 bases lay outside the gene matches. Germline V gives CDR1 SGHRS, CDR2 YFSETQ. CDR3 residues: CASSLSGQGYGYTF. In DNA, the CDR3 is TGCGCCAGCAGCTTATCGGGACAGGGGTATGGCTACACCTTC.

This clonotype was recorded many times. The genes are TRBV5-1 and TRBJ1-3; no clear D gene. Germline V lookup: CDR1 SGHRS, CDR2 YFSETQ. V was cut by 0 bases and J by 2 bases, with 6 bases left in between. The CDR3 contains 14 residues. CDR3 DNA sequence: TGCGCCAGCAGCTTGGCATCAGCTGGAAACACCATATATTTT. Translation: CASSLASAGNTIYF.

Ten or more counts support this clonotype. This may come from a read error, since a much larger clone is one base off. CDR3 sequence: CSVEGVSKNIQYF. The DNA for the CDR3 is TGCAGCGTTGAGGGGGTCTCCAAAAACATTCAGTACTTC. The chain recombines TRBV29-1 with TRBJ2-4; perhaps D is TRBD1 or TRBD2 (5 bases each). Germline values: CDR1 SQVTM, CDR2 ANQGSEA. CDR3 size: 13 residues. Trimming took 3 bases from V and 2 from J, leaving 8 bases between them. Full variable domain (remainder filled in from reference TRBV29-1 and TRBJ2-4): SAVISQKPSRDICQRGTSLTIQCQVDSQVTMMFWYRQQPGQSLTLIATANQGSEATYESGFVIDKFPISRPNLTFSTLTVSNMSPEDSSIYLCSVEGVSKNIQYFGAGTRLSVL.

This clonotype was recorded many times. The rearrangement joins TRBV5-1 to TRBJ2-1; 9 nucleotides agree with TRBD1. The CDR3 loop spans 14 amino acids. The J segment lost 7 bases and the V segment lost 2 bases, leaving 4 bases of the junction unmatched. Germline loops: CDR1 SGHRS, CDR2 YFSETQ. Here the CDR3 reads CASSLQGADNEQFF. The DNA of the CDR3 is TGCGCCAGCAGCTTACAGGGGGCGGATAATGAGCAGTTCTTC. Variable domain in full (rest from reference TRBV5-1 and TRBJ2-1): KAGVTQTPRYLIKTRGQQVTLSCSPISGHRSVSWYQQTPGQGLQFLFEYFSETQRNKGNFPGRFSGRQFSNSRSEMNVSTLELGDSALYLCASSLQGADNEQFFGPGTRLTVL.

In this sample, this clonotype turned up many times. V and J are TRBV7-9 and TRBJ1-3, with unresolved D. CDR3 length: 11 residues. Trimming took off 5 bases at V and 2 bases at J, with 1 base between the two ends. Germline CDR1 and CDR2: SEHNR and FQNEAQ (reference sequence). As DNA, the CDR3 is TGTGCCAGCAGCCCTGGAAACACCATATATTTT. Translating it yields CASSPGNTIYF.

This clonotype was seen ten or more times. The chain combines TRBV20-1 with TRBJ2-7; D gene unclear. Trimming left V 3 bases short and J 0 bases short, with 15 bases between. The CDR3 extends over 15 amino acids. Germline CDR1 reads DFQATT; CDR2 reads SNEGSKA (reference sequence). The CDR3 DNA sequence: TGCAGTGCTAGTAGGTCCGAGGTAAGCTCCTACGAGCAGTACTTC. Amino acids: CSASRSEVSSYEQYF.

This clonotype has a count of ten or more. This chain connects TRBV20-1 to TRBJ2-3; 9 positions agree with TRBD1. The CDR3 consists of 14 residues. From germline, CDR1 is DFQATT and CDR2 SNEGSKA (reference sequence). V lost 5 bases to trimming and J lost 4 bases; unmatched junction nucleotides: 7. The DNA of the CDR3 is TGCAGTGCTTTTAGGACAGGGGTTGCAGATACGCAGTATTTT. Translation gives CSAFRTGVADTQYF.